This T cell receptor beta chain was sequenced during a study of low-dose radiotherapy and immunotherapy resistance in tumors. The wider study: Participants in Cohort 2 were given 1 Gy per fraction every two weeks, for 13 Gy over 26 weeks.

Donors were administered nivolumab, ipilimumab, aspirin and low-dose cyclophosphamide, together with low-dose radiotherapy. Advanced solid tumors lacking tumor-infiltrating lymphocytes characterized eligible patients. TRAV- and TRBV-specific primers primed first-strand cDNA, covering alpha and beta chains. The authors amplified TCRs for 20 to 25 PCR cycles with a constant-region primer and a V-primer adapter. A single record per CDR3 protein comes from TCRdb applying MiXCR to the reads. The sample consists of around 11,000 distinct CDR3 sequences, approximately 60% of them appearing once. This sequence originates from a human donor with advanced metastatic prostate, ovarian, gallbladder or colorectal cancer (not recorded which). This table probably holds off-target reads from a library built for another chain.

The CDR3 sequence: CASSHETGSALFF. CDR3 in DNA: TGCGCCAGCAGCCACGAGACTGGTAGCGCCCTGTTTTTT. The chain employs TRBV4-3 and TRBJ2-2, with D possibly being TRBD2 (5 bases). Per germline, CDR1 LGHNA and CDR2 YSLEER. This CDR3 has 13 amino acids. Trimming took 3 bases from V and 14 from J, leaving 16 bases between them.